Following are 10 T cell receptor beta chains from one sample sequenced in a study of blood T cell repertoires in COVID-19. Profiling relied on immunoSEQ multiplex PCR, and the TCRdb table lists in-frame clones only, not all of them. Among about 20,000 clones listed, less than 95% were seen once. The specimen sequenced was peripheral blood. The receptors come from a man in his sixties or seventies with acute or convalescent COVID-19.

This sequence joins TRBV6-5 and TRBJ2-1; a possible D gene is TRBD1 (6 bases). The germline V gene has CDR1 MNHEY and CDR2 SVGAGI. Trimming pared 5 bases from V and 6 bases from J, leaving 17 bases between. The CDR3 extends over 15 amino acids. The CDR3 DNA follows: TGTGCCAGCAGTCGCCCCAGGGGAATGGGCAATGAGCAGTTCTTC. Encoded protein: CASSRPRGMGNEQFF.

The chain links TRBV5-5 to TRBJ2-1; the match to TRBD1 covers 7 bases. Trimming cost V 4 bases and J 0 bases; bases outside gene matches: 4. Germline V gene sequence: CDR1 SGHKS, CDR2 YYEKEE (reference sequence). CDR3 size: 15 residues. CDR3 in amino acids: CASSVRDSSYNEQFF. CDR3 bases: TGTGCCAGCAGCGTCCGGGACAGCTCCTACAATGAGCAGTTCTTC.

The J gene is TRBJ2-3, the V gene TRBV18; 7 nucleotides line up with TRBD1. The CDR3 contains 14 residues. Germline V gene sequence: CDR1 KGHSH, CDR2 LQKENI. Losses at the gene ends were 6 bases for V and 6 bases for J; bases not matched to a gene: 9. CDR3 coding DNA: TGTGCCAGCTCGGACAGACCCAGGGGGGATACGCAGTATTTT. As protein: CASSDRPRGDTQYF.

The genes are TRBV5-1 and TRBJ1-6; 7 bases agree with TRBD1. Germline-derived CDR1 and CDR2 are SGHRS and YFSETQ. With V trimmed by 0 bases and J by 10 bases, 4 bases remained unmatched. CDR3 length equals 14 residues. The CDR3 loop is CASSLEGAQSPLHF. In nucleotides, the CDR3 is TGCGCCAGCAGCTTGGAGGGGGCGCAATCACCCCTCCACTTT.

This chain joins TRBV29-1 and TRBJ2-1; 7 bases align to TRBD1. CDR1 and CDR2 from the germline V gene are SQVTM and ANQGSEA. Losses at the gene ends were 7 bases for V and 6 bases for J; bases not matched to a gene: 3. CDR3 length: 11 amino acids. DNA for the CDR3: TGCAGCGGTAGGGGGCGCAATGAGCAGTTCTTC. It encodes CSGRGRNEQFF.

The chain links TRBV2 to TRBJ1-5; no definite D call. Trimming cost V 6 bases and J 0 bases, with 12 bases left between them. The CDR3 spans 15 residues. The germline V gene has CDR1 SNHLY and CDR2 FYNNEI. The CDR3 bases are TGTGCCAGCAGGAGCGGCCGAGGTAGCAATCAGCCCCAGCATTTT. Its protein is CASRSGRGSNQPQHF. Full variable domain (outside the CDR3, taken from reference TRBV2 and TRBJ1-5): EPEVTQTPSHQVTQMGQEVILRCVPISNHLYFYWYRQILGQKVEFLVSFYNNEISEKSEIFDDQFSVERPDGSNFTLKIRSTKLEDSAMYFCASRSGRGSNQPQHFGDGTRLSIL.

This clone came up once. This rearrangement joins TRBV5-1 to TRBJ1-6, with TRBD1 matching 8 bases. Looked up from germline, CDR1 is SGHRS and CDR2 is YFSETQ. V was clipped by 4 bases and J by 7 bases; unmatched bases: 10. The length of the CDR3 is 16 residues. The CDR3 DNA reads as TGCGCCAGCAGCACCGGACAGGGTTTTCCCAATTCACCCCTCCACTTT. It yields the protein CASSTGQGFPNSPLHF.

V is TRBV6-2 or TRBV6-3 and J is TRBJ2-3; 7 positions match TRBD2. CDR3 length: 20 residues. V shed 2 bases and J 0 bases; nucleotides not matched to a gene: 17. Germline loops: CDR1 MNHEY, CDR2 SVGEGT. Here the CDR3 DNA reads TGTGCCAGCAGTTACCCCCTGTTTAGGACTAGTGCTACTAGCACAGATACGCAGTATTTT. The encoded protein is CASSYPLFRTSATSTDTQYF.

V and J are TRBV15 and TRBJ2-3, with 10 bases aligning to TRBD2. CDR1 is LNHNV, CDR2 YYDKDF, per germline (reference sequence). The CDR3 totals 16 residues. The V and J ends lost 2 bases and 2 bases, in that order; junction bases with no gene match: 4. This chain's CDR3 is CATSRRTSGNTDTQYF. The CDR3 nucleotides read TGTGCCACCAGCAGAAGGACTAGCGGAAACACAGATACGCAGTATTTT.

CDR3 protein: CASSLEQGMWNEQFF. Written as DNA, the CDR3 is TGTGCCAGCAGCTTAGAACAGGGTATGTGGAATGAGCAGTTCTTC. The chain has TRBV11-3 and TRBJ2-1; the D gene is possibly TRBD1 (6 bases). The germline V gene has CDR1 SGHNT and CDR2 YENEEA. V lost 0 bases to trimming and J lost 7 bases, with 13 bases between them. The CDR3 is made up of 15 amino acids.